A single TCR beta chain is shown here with its context. Its target antigen remains unknown. No qualities accompany the bases; no much larger clone lies one base away. This specimen belongs to a study of shared clonotypes between healthy human individuals (dated by TCRdb to 2019 to 2021). Looking at the study overall: The cohort comprised a couple of women and a few men aged 18 to 49 years. To increase sequencing depth and limit assay-specific biases, different laboratories used diverse techniques to prepare libraries and sequence TCR repertoires. Per donor, leukapheresis produced somewhere between about 0.8 and 9 billion PBMCs. Blood TCR repertoires of four to six healthy adults were deeply sequenced to estimate repertoire size and the extent of clonotype sharing between individuals. For each donor, three plates each were used for CD4 naive and CD4 memory, two plates were used for CD8 naive, and one plate was used for CD8 memory. General findings and caveats noted by the study authors: Higher generation probabilities were observed for clonotypes shared by all four sorted-subset donors than for non-shared clonotypes. Because the study included a small number of donors, the genetic and exposure-history diversity represented was limited. Sampling was restricted to blood, and TCR repertoires in tissues likely differ from the TCR repertoires found in blood. Rarefaction of sorted-subset datasets indicated incomplete sequencing despite the large sequencing depth. When a handful of donors were compared, the shared fraction of clonotypes was 5% to 6.5% for naive CD4, approximately 3.3% for naive CD8, more than 2% for memory CD4, and about 0.36% for memory CD8. Larger estimated clonotype richness was generally found for naive subsets than for memory subsets. Pairwise subsampling indicated that sequencing depth was expected to affect the degree of clonotype sharing among donors.

TCR CDR3 regions were amplified from genomic DNA by multiplex PCR using the deep immunoSEQ assay. Extracted genomic DNA from each cell subset was spread evenly across all wells of several immunoSEQ 96-well plates, with each plate serving as a replicate. Each replicate PCR for sorted subsets received around 0.2 ug genomic DNA, equal to around 32,000 T cell genomes. Purified libraries were quantified with a Qubit 3.0 fluorometer, sized on a Bioanalyzer 2100, and re-quantified with the KAPA Library Quantification kit. Every immunoSEQ 96-well plate was sequenced on a dedicated single-read 150-cycle Illumina NextSeq 550 flow cell. The study's processing was this. Because the immunoSEQ output included only junctional sequences and no quality scores, the filtering could not be the same as the filtering used for full-length reads. To assign V/J genes and CDR3, sequences were annotated against IMGT germline references using PyIR, a Python wrapper for IgBLAST v1.9. Any read was removed if the V/J assignment was weak (E-value above 1e-6), the CDR3 was missing, or the read contained stop codons, out-of-frame junctions, or ambiguous translated residues. V3J clonotypes were defined as sequences sharing an identical inferred V gene, J gene, and CDR3 amino acid sequence. To compute the percentage overlap between repertoires, the number of shared unique clonotypes was divided by the size of the smaller repertoire. Richness of each repertoire was evaluated using RTK rarefaction, the Chao1 estimator, and Recon v2.1 estimates of unobserved clonotypes. Generation probabilities were computed with OLGA for all TCRbeta clonotypes obtained by the gDNA method from several donors. TCRdb holds this immuneACCESS table with in-frame rearrangements only. Some clones are missing; in checked studies, unresolved V genes explain under half, and the rest has no known cause. The D gene and trimming were derived from the DNA, and the V and J assignments and clone size from that table. Counted in this sample were 2,100,000 or so clones; 90% to 97% of them appeared once. The biggest ten clones account for about 0.13% of the sample.

Healthy HIV-negative adults with no recently reported acute infections or vaccinations were included as donors. Every donor was a Caucasian adult living in Nashville, Tennessee, USA. CD4+ T cells were enriched by magnetic negative selection; naive cells were then positively selected on CD45RA, and the negative fraction formed the memory subset. After blood collection by leukapheresis, PBMCs were isolated using Ficoll-Histopaque density gradient centrifugation and then cryopreserved in the vapor phase of liquid nitrogen. Purity and quantity of every magnetically sorted T cell population were checked by analytical flow cytometry. From each sorted fraction, genomic DNA was isolated and quantified by UV absorbance on a Nanodrop 2000c. The germline V gene yields SGHRS for CDR1 and YFSETQ for CDR2. V is cut by 3 bases and J by 4 bases, and the space between the germline ends is 14 bases. The CDR3 has 15 amino acids, counting the end cysteine and phenylalanine. Only the CDR3 DNA is retained, 45 bases long and in frame from the first base.

The V gene is TRBV5-1 and the J gene is TRBJ1-5, with TRBD1 perhaps the D gene, on 5 matching bases. The clonotype comes from a man aged 18 to 30 in good health. Input material: naive CD4+ T cells sorted from blood. The cell subset or site label corresponds to: CD45RA+ positively selected. The CDR3: CASSSDPGENQPQHF. The DNA reads TGCGCCAGCAGCTCCGATCCGGGGGAAAATCAGCCCCAGCATTTT. The CDR3, completed at both ends by the reference TRBV5-1 and TRBJ1-5 genes, gives the full variable domain KAGVTQTPRYLIKTRGQQVTLSCSPISGHRSVSWYQQTPGQGLQFLFEYFSETQRNKGNFPGRFSGRQFSNSRSEMNVSTLELGDSALYLCASSSDPGENQPQHFGDGTRLSIL.